The rows below give T cell receptor beta chains drawn from one sample of a study of prognosis after radiotherapy for stage I lung cancer. MiXCR, run by TCRdb on the multiplex PCR reads, gives a single entry per CDR3 protein. The sample has about 14,000 distinct CDR3 sequences; 55% to 70% are singletons. Sequencing was performed on PBMCs, taken before or after stereotactic body radiation therapy (not recorded which). The origin of the receptors is a donor aged 50 or older with non-small cell lung cancer. Each CDR3 is given with its conserved first and last residue. D genes are given only for firm matches. Clone size, where shown, is once, few, many, or a class for clones that have expanded.

J gene,clone size,D gene,V gene,CDR3 protein,CDR3 DNA
TRBJ2-1,NA,NA,TRBV3-1,CASRHQEGGGNEQFF,TGTGCCAGCAGACATCAAGAGGGGGGCGGAAATGAGCAGTTCTTC
TRBJ2-7,NA,NA,TRBV6-1,CASNVCHYEQYF,TGTGCCAGCAATGTCTGCCACTACGAGCAGTACTTC
TRBJ2-7,medium-sized,TRBD1,TRBV5-1,CASSLGTGGHEQYF,TGCGCCAGCAGCTTGGGGACAGGGGGCCACGAGCAGTACTTC
TRBJ2-2,NA,NA,TRBV11-2,CASSLVLGHAWGELFF,TGTGCCAGCAGCTTAGTTTTGGGCCATGCGTGGGGGGAGCTGTTTTTT
TRBJ2-2,NA,NA,TRBV7-2,CASSLNTGELFF,TGTGCCAGCAGCCTTAACACCGGGGAGCTGTTTTTT
TRBJ2-1,NA,NA,TRBV30,CARGDSYNEQFF,TGTGCCCGAGGAGACTCCTACAATGAGCAGTTCTTC
TRBJ2-3,NA,TRBD2,TRBV7-9,CASSLVAGTRLTDTQYF,TGTGCCAGCAGCTTAGTCGCCGGGACTAGGTTGACAGATACGCAGTATTTT
TRBJ2-4,NA,TRBD2,TRBV7-2,CASSLQLAGVHIQYF,TGTGCCAGCAGCCTCCAATTAGCGGGAGTACACATTCAGTACTTC
TRBJ2-7,NA,NA,TRBV6-2/TRBV6-3,CASSYSEGEQYF,TGTGCCAGCAGTTACTCGGAGGGCGAGCAGTACTTC
TRBJ2-7,many,TRBD1,TRBV7-2,CASSLSSPISDRGGWEQYF,TGTGCCAGCAGCCTTAGTTCCCCAATTTCGGACAGGGGAGGATGGGAGCAGTACTTC
TRBJ2-3,NA,NA,TRBV6-9,CASSLIRENTQYF,TGTGCCAGCAGTTTGATCAGGGAGAATACGCAGTATTTT
TRBJ2-2,NA,TRBD1,TRBV6-9,CASIYSRGIGTGELFF,TGTGCCAGCATTTACTCCAGGGGGATTGGCACCGGGGAGCTGTTTTTT
TRBJ2-5,medium-sized,NA,TRBV19,CASSPGPETQYF,TGTGCCAGTAGCCCGGGACCAGAGACCCAGTACTTC
TRBJ2-1,once,TRBD2,TRBV5-1,CASSRGLVDWGAYNEQFF,TGCGCCAGCAGCAGGGGACTAGTGGATTGGGGAGCGTACAATGAGCAGTTCTTC
TRBJ2-5,NA,NA,TRBV30,CAWSGDEKQETQYF,TGTGCCTGGAGCGGGGACGAGAAGCAAGAGACCCAGTACTTC
TRBJ1-1,many,NA,TRBV4-1,CASMPLGGTEAFF,TGCGCCAGCATGCCCCTCGGAGGCACTGAAGCTTTCTTT
TRBJ2-1,medium-sized,NA,TRBV28,CASKREATYNEQFF,TGTGCCAGCAAACGAGAGGCTACCTACAATGAGCAGTTCTTC
TRBJ1-1,NA,NA,TRBV7-2,CASSSVVGESEAFF,TGTGCCAGCAGCTCCGTCGTCGGGGAGTCTGAAGCTTTCTTT
TRBJ1-1,NA,NA,TRBV20-1,CSARDGQTEAFF,TGCAGTGCTAGAGACGGCCAGACTGAAGCTTTCTTT
TRBJ1-1,many,TRBD1,TRBV10-3,CAISGTGGHTEAFF,TGTGCCATCAGTGGGACAGGGGGGCACACTGAAGCTTTCTTT
TRBJ1-6,many,TRBD1,TRBV10-3,CAISDRNTGDNSPLHF,TGTGCCATCAGTGACCGTAACACAGGGGATAATTCACCCCTCCACTTT
TRBJ2-1,medium-sized,TRBD2,TRBV12-3/TRBV12-4,CASSFSASGHNEQFF,TGTGCCAGCAGTTTTTCGGCTAGCGGCCACAATGAGCAGTTCTTC
TRBJ2-2,NA,NA,TRBV28,CASSLTSSGSHTGELFF,TGTGCCAGCAGTTTAACCTCCTCCGGTAGTCACACCGGGGAGCTGTTTTTT
TRBJ2-1,NA,NA,TRBV6-4,CASSDGNRGGEVDEQFF,TGTGCCAGCAGTGACGGGAATAGAGGGGGTGAGGTCGATGAGCAGTTCTTC
TRBJ1-3,medium-sized,TRBD1,TRBV6-2/TRBV6-3,CASSVSGTDGNTIYF,TGTGCCAGCAGTGTGTCCGGGACAGATGGAAACACCATATATTTT
TRBJ1-1,NA,NA,TRBV27,CASSSRGVRSEALF,TGTGCCAGCAGTTCCCGGGGGGTTAGGTCTGAAGCTTTATTT
TRBJ1-6,NA,NA,TRBV27,CASSFGADSPLHF,TGTGCCAGCAGCTTCGGCGCAGATTCACCCCTCCACTTT
TRBJ1-2,NA,NA,TRBV6-1,CASSGETDVYGYTF,TGTGCCAGCAGTGGTGAGACAGATGTCTATGGCTACACCTTC
TRBJ2-5,NA,TRBD1,TRBV19,CASRSGGAVETQYF,TGTGCCAGTAGGTCAGGGGGCGCTGTCGAGACCCAGTACTTC
TRBJ2-1,NA,NA,TRBV20-1,CSARGAQPYNEQFF,TGCAGTGCCCGGGGGGCACAGCCGTACAATGAGCAGTTCTTC
TRBJ2-7,NA,NA,TRBV6-2/TRBV6-3,CASRGLRVGLYEQYF,TGTGCCAGCCGGGGGCTCAGAGTGGGGCTATACGAGCAGTACTTC
TRBJ1-3,many,NA,TRBV3-1,CASSQRDGGNTIYF,TGTGCCAGCAGCCAAAGGGATGGGGGAAACACCATATATTTT
TRBJ1-1,many,TRBD1,TRBV12-3/TRBV12-4,CASSRQGAISNTEAFF,TGTGCCAGCAGTCGACAGGGGGCGATTTCGAACACTGAAGCTTTCTTT
TRBJ2-1,medium-sized,TRBD1,TRBV7-3,CASSLGGQGYNEQFF,TGTGCCAGCAGCTTAGGGGGACAGGGGTACAATGAGCAGTTCTTC
TRBJ1-2,many,NA,TRBV15,CATSRDVNYGYTF,TGTGCCACCAGCAGAGACGTTAACTATGGCTACACCTTC
TRBJ1-2,NA,TRBD1,TRBV7-3,CASGRDRGPVYTF,TGTGCCAGCGGCCGGGACAGGGGTCCTGTCTACACCTTC
TRBJ1-2,medium-sized,NA,TRBV27,CASGQPHYGYTF,TGTGCCAGTGGACAGCCACACTATGGCTACACCTTC
TRBJ2-7,NA,NA,TRBV28,CASMVGIVYEQYF,TGTGCCAGCATGGTCGGGATTGTGTACGAGCAGTACTTC
TRBJ1-2,NA,NA,TRBV2,CASSPIAYANYGYTF,TGTGCCAGCAGCCCGATCGCCTATGCCAACTATGGCTACACCTTC
TRBJ2-3,NA,TRBD2,TRBV20-1,CSARKSLLGGRETDTQYF,TGCAGTGCCCGCAAATCCCTACTCGGGGGGAGAGAGACAGATACGCAGTATTTT
TRBJ2-1,many,TRBD2,TRBV24-1,CATDLAGGPNEQFF,TGTGCCACCGACCTAGCGGGAGGGCCCAATGAGCAGTTCTTC
TRBJ2-3,medium-sized,NA,TRBV6-1,CASSPEFTDTQYF,TGTGCCAGCAGTCCGGAGTTCACAGATACGCAGTATTTT
TRBJ1-3,NA,NA,TRBV30,CAWSVGGNTIYF,TGTGCCTGGAGTGTGGGTGGAAACACCATATATTTT
TRBJ2-3,many,NA,TRBV29-1,CSADRPGGGTQTDTQYF,TGCAGCGCGGATAGACCGGGGGGCGGAACGCAGACAGATACGCAGTATTTT
TRBJ2-1,medium-sized,TRBD2,TRBV20-1,CSAPRAGENPNEQFF,TGCAGTGCCCCTAGGGCGGGAGAAAACCCCAATGAGCAGTTCTTC
TRBJ2-1,many,TRBD1,TRBV18,CASSSSTGVEQFF,TGTGCCAGCTCATCCTCTACAGGGGTTGAGCAGTTCTTC
TRBJ1-2,medium-sized,NA,TRBV13,CASSLWGGKGDGYTF,TGTGCCAGCAGCTTATGGGGCGGGAAGGGAGATGGCTACACCTTC
TRBJ2-2,medium-sized,TRBD2,TRBV9,CASSVGVAGAWGELFF,TGTGCCAGCAGCGTAGGAGTAGCGGGAGCATGGGGGGAGCTGTTTTTT
TRBJ2-1,NA,TRBD2,TRBV9,CASSVAPGTSANEQFF,TGTGCCAGCAGCGTAGCCCCCGGGACTAGCGCTAATGAGCAGTTCTTC
TRBJ2-6,NA,NA,TRBV20-1,CGAKGRRDSGANVLTF,TGCGGTGCCAAGGGAAGGAGGGATAGTGGGGCCAACGTCCTGACTTTC
TRBJ2-7,NA,TRBD1,TRBV4-1,CASSLYSGQSYEQYF,TGTGCCAGCAGCCTGTACTCGGGACAGTCCTACGAGCAGTACTTC
TRBJ2-1,medium-sized,NA,TRBV19,CASSIFAGGASGNEQFF,TGTGCCAGTAGTATTTTCGCAGGCGGGGCCTCGGGAAATGAGCAGTTCTTC
TRBJ2-7,medium-sized,NA,TRBV6-5,CASSYSSGQGEQYF,TGTGCCAGCAGTTACTCTTCAGGGCAGGGCGAGCAGTACTTC
TRBJ1-2,NA,TRBD1,TRBV24-1,CDTGDRASHYGYTF,TGTGACACAGGGGACAGGGCATCTCACTATGGCTACACCTTC